The 2 T cell receptor beta chains reported below all come from one sample, sequenced in a study of T-cell memory formation after mild COVID-19 (dated by TCRdb to the early 2020s). The library relied on 5' RACE. These reads were obtained on an Illumina NovaSeq 6000. TCRdb passed the public sequencing reads through fastp at Q25 and MiXCR, retaining productive beta sequences. Under each unique CDR3 protein, matching rows form one entry showing the most common genes and DNA. This sample comprises around 90,000 distinct CDR3 sequences, roughly 16% of them detected only once. The ten biggest clones cover 39% of the sample. The material sequenced was PBMCs or a T cell subset sorted from them (not recorded which). The origin of the receptors is a man aged 18 to 35 who had mild COVID-19 (a few samples of this study predate the infection). The sample titles of this study are shuffled in the database, so cell type and time point are left out; the donor was told from shared clones.

This clonotype was counted only a few times. The CDR3 bases are TGTGCCACCAGTGATTCATCGGTCGTCCCAGAGCAGTTCTTC. It is translated as CATSDSSVVPEQFF. The chain combines TRBV24-1 with TRBJ2-1; unclear D gene. V lost 2 bases to trimming and J lost 10 bases, with 14 bases between them. Germline CDR1 and CDR2: KGHDR and SFDVKD. CDR3 length equals 14 residues.

The chain combines TRBV29-1 with TRBJ1-1; no reliable D call. Trimming took off 3 bases at V and 0 bases at J, with 8 bases between the two ends. The CDR3 is 13 residues long. From germline, CDR1 is SQVTM and CDR2 ANQGSEA. CDR3 sequence: CSVELGLNTEAFF. CDR3 nucleotides: TGCAGCGTTGAGTTAGGGTTGAACACTGAAGCTTTCTTT. The full variable domain, with the rest looked up from reference TRBV29-1 and TRBJ1-1, is SAVISQKPSRDICQRGTSLTIQCQVDSQVTMMFWYRQQPGQSLTLIATANQGSEATYESGFVIDKFPISRPNLTFSTLTVSNMSPEDSSIYLCSVELGLNTEAFFGQGTRLTVV.